The 27 T cell receptor beta chains below come from one sample, sequenced in a study of blood T cell repertoires in COVID-19 (dated by TCRdb to 2020 to 2022). To prepare the library, the immunoSEQ multiplex PCR assay was applied. This immuneACCESS table, as held by TCRdb, lists in-frame sequences with V and J called but not all clones. Of the missing ones, under half trace to an unresolved V gene in checked studies; the others have no known cause. This sample has 310,000 or so clones in its table, and roughly 86% of those were observed once. 1% to 1.5% of the sample goes to the ten largest clones. Material for sequencing was peripheral blood. These TCRs come from a man aged 65-85 years with acute or convalescent COVID-19.

CDR3 protein: CASSYSSYEQYF. For the CDR3, the DNA is TGTGCCAGCAGTTACTCCTCCTACGAGCAGTACTTC. V gene TRBV28 combines with J gene TRBJ2-7; D is undetermined. There are 12 residues in the CDR3. Deletions cut 4 bases from V and 0 bases from J, with 4 bases between. Germline CDR1 MDHEN, CDR2 SYDVKM. Using reference TRBV28 and TRBJ2-7 for the parts outside the CDR3, the full variable domain is DVKVTQSSRYLVKRTGEKVFLECVQDMDHENMFWYRQDPGLGLRLIYFSYDVKMKEKGDIPEGYSVSREKKERFSLILESASTNQTSMYLCASSYSSYEQYFGPGTRLTVT.

The rearrangement joins TRBV6-5 to TRBJ1-4; 8 bases map to TRBD1. The J segment lost 3 bases and the V segment lost 6 bases, leaving 6 bases of the junction unmatched. This CDR3 region has 15 residues. The germline CDR1 and CDR2 sequences are MNHEY and SVGAGI. The CDR3 spells CASRTTGGSNEKLFF. The CDR3 DNA sequence: TGTGCCAGCAGGACCACAGGGGGGTCTAATGAAAAACTGTTTTTT.

This rearrangement joins TRBV7-9 to TRBJ1-1, with D perhaps matching TRBD1 (6 bases). There are 14 residues in the CDR3. The V end was cut by 3 bases, the J end by 1 base, with 9 bases between. Germline CDR1 reads SEHNR; CDR2 reads FQNEAQ (reference sequence). For the CDR3, the DNA is TGTGCCAGCAGCTTTTACAGGGAGAACACTGAAGCTTTCTTT. Protein product: CASSFYRENTEAFF.

The chain has TRBV28 and TRBJ2-1; perhaps TRBD2 as D (6 bases). This CDR3 has 14 residues. Germline V gene data show CDR1 as MDHEN and CDR2 as SYDVKM. The V and J ends lost 2 bases and 10 bases respectively, with 15 bases between them. CDR3 nucleotide sequence: TGTGCCAGCAGTTTAGGAGGGAGCTTGGGGGAGCAGTTCTTC. Translating it yields CASSLGGSLGEQFF.

The chain has TRBV30 and TRBJ1-1; D is unresolved. There are 13 residues in the CDR3. Trimming stripped 7 bases from V and 4 bases from J, with 16 bases between. Germline V gene lookup returns CDR1 GTSNPN and CDR2 SVGIG (reference sequence). In DNA form, the CDR3 reads TGTGCCTCTCTTTGGAGGGAAATCACTGAAGCTTTCTTT. It translates to CASLWREITEAFF.

The chain uses TRBV27 and TRBJ2-2; D is ambiguous. The CDR3 runs to 13 residues. With 5 bases removed from V and 4 bases from J, the gap between germline ends came to 8 bases. Germline V gives CDR1 MNHEY, CDR2 SMNVEV (reference sequence). In DNA form, the CDR3 reads TGTGCCAGCAGTACGTACGGCACCGGGGAGCTGTTTTTT. Protein product: CASSTYGTGELFF.

The chain uses TRBV5-6 and TRBJ2-3; TRBD2 aligns across 14 bases. The junction had 10 bases not matched to a gene; V was cut back by 4 bases and J by 12 bases. Germline CDR1 SGHDT, CDR2 YYEEEE. This CDR3 comprises 15 residues. In DNA, the CDR3 is TGTGCCAGCAGCCCGGGACTAGCGGGAGAGAACTTACAGTATTTT. It is translated as CASSPGLAGENLQYF.

This clone appeared a single time. This sequence joins TRBV19 and TRBJ1-2, with TRBD1 matching 7 bases. CDR3 length: 13 amino acids. The V segment lost 5 bases and the J segment 2 bases; nucleotides outside the gene matches: 2. Germline V gene sequence: CDR1 LNHDA, CDR2 SQIVND (reference sequence). The CDR3 DNA is TGTGCCAGTAGTTCGACAGGGAACTATGGCTACACCTTC. Protein: CASSSTGNYGYTF.

The chain joins TRBV2 to TRBJ2-2; D call uncertain. CDR1 is SNHLY, CDR2 FYNNEI, per germline. Trimming stripped 6 bases from V and 0 bases from J, with 14 bases between. This CDR3 is built from 16 residues. The CDR3 sequence: CASSRRFTTNTGELFF. CDR3 nucleotides: TGTGCCAGCAGCAGAAGATTTACTACGAACACCGGGGAGCTGTTTTTT.

This rearrangement joins TRBV6-6 to TRBJ1-4, with no clear D. Germline assignment: CDR1 MNHNY and CDR2 SVGAGI (reference sequence). V lost 8 bases and J lost 0, with 13 bases in between. The CDR3 loop spans 15 amino acids. CDR3 protein: CASRRNLATNEKLFF. The CDR3 region has the DNA TGTGCCAGCCGACGGAACCTAGCAACTAATGAAAAACTGTTTTTT.

The chain links TRBV20-1 to TRBJ1-6; no clear D gene. The CDR3 has 14 residues. V lost 3 bases to trimming and J lost 7 bases, with 13 bases between them. CDR1 and CDR2 (germline): DFQATT, SNEGSKA (reference sequence). The CDR3 bases are TGCAGTGCTAGTACCGGGATAGGAAATTCACCCCTCCACTTT. Translation gives CSASTGIGNSPLHF.

The V gene is TRBV19, the J gene TRBJ2-3; 7 bases line up with TRBD2. The CDR3 loop spans 17 amino acids. The V segment lost 4 bases and the J segment 1 base; nucleotides outside the gene matches: 11. The germline gives CDR1 LNHDA, CDR2 SQIVND (reference sequence). The DNA of the CDR3 is TGTGCCAGTAGTAGCGGGGGAGCTATTCAGGGCACAGATACGCAGTATTTT. It specifies CASSSGGAIQGTDTQYF. Based on the CDR3 plus reference TRBV19 and TRBJ2-3, the full variable domain is DGGITQSPKYLFRKEGQNVTLSCEQNLNHDAMYWYRQDPGQGLRLIYYSQIVNDFQKGDIAEGYSVSREKKESFPLTVTSAQKNPTAFYLCASSSGGAIQGTDTQYFGPGTRLTVL.

About this clone itself: Other DNA sequences in the same sample also yield this CDR3. The chain employs TRBV18 and TRBJ2-3, with 10 bases that match TRBD2. Germline V lookup: CDR1 KGHSH, CDR2 LQKENI. The junction had 6 bases not matched to a gene; V was cut back by 3 bases and J by 0 bases. This CDR3 has 17 amino acids. CDR3 in DNA: TGTGCCAGCTCACCGGGGCTAGCGGGGGTAAGCACAGATACGCAGTATTTT. As protein: CASSPGLAGVSTDTQYF.

The J gene is TRBJ2-2, the V gene TRBV6-2 or TRBV6-3; 8 nucleotides align to TRBD1. The germline V gene has CDR1 MNHEY and CDR2 SVGEGT. CDR3 length: 14 amino acids. V was clipped by 5 bases and J by 6 bases; unmatched bases: 5. As DNA, the CDR3 is TGTGCCAGCAGTACACGGACAGGGCCCGGGGAGCTGTTTTTT. This codes for CASSTRTGPGELFF.

CDR3 bases: TGTGCCAGCAGCGTAGGGAGCGGGCTCACCTACGAGCAGTACTTC. It translates to CASSVGSGLTYEQYF. V and J are TRBV9 and TRBJ2-7; D is possibly TRBD2 (6 bases). The CDR3 is made up of 15 amino acids. Germline CDR1 is SGDLS and CDR2 is YYNGEE. Trimming shortened V by 0 bases and J by 2 bases, and 12 bases separated the two germline ends.

This chain connects TRBV1 to TRBJ2-1; the DNA was not compared with TRBD2, the D call given in the table. TRBV1 represents a pseudogene. The CDR3 spans 16 residues. The CDR3 bases are TGCACCAGCAGCCAAAGAACTAGCGGGAGCTTTAATGAGCAGTTCTTC. Amino acids: CTSSQRTSGSFNEQFF.

This clone was counted a few times. V and J are TRBV28 and TRBJ1-5; D is undetermined. Germline V gene data show CDR1 as MDHEN and CDR2 as SYDVKM. With 10 bases removed from V and 6 bases from J, the gap between germline ends came to 22 bases. CDR3 length equals 15 residues. The CDR3 region has the DNA TGTGCCACCTTAAATGGCCGGGATCGCGGTCAGCCCCAGCATTTT. Translated, it gives CATLNGRDRGQPQHF. Together with reference TRBV28 and TRBJ1-5, the CDR3 gives the full variable domain: DVKVTQSSRYLVKRTGEKVFLECVQDMDHENMFWYRQDPGLGLRLIYFSYDVKMKEKGDIPEGYSVSREKKERFSLILESASTNQTSMYLCATLNGRDRGQPQHFGDGTRLSIL.

This clone was counted a single time. The J gene is TRBJ2-3, the V gene TRBV6-6; 9 bases agree with TRBD1. The germline CDR1 and CDR2 sequences are MNHNY and SVGAGI (reference sequence). The V segment lost 5 bases and the J segment 4 bases; nucleotides outside the gene matches: 7. The CDR3 covers 15 residues. The CDR3 bases are TGTGCCAGCAGTCTGGGACAGGGTAGGGCAGATACGCAGTATTTT. Encoded protein: CASSLGQGRADTQYF.

This chain connects TRBV5-1 to TRBJ2-1; 7 nucleotides match TRBD2. The length of the CDR3 is 16 residues. Germline-derived CDR1 and CDR2 are SGHRS and YFSETQ. The trim removed 3 bases at V and 0 bases at J, leaving 6 bases unmatched. CDR3 region: CASSSQLASSYNEQFF. The CDR3 region has the DNA TGCGCCAGCAGCTCCCAACTAGCGAGCTCCTACAATGAGCAGTTCTTC.

The chain joins TRBV4-2 to TRBJ2-1; D perhaps matches TRBD2 (7 bases). Germline V CDR1 and CDR2: LGHNA, YNFKEQ. Trimming took off 4 bases at V and 7 bases at J, with 17 bases between the two ends. The CDR3 totals 15 residues. The CDR3 is CASSPEGVGGNEQFF. The DNA of the CDR3 is TGTGCCAGCAGCCCCGAGGGGGTGGGAGGGAATGAGCAGTTCTTC.

This chain uses TRBV10-2 with TRBJ2-5; D is uncertain. Deletions cut 5 bases from V and 1 base from J, with 5 bases between. CDR1 is WSHSY, CDR2 SAAADI, per germline. The CDR3 is made up of 12 amino acids. CDR3 DNA sequence: TGCGCCAGCAGTACTACCCAAGAGACCCAGTACTTC. This gives the protein CASSTTQETQYF.

This clone has just a few counts. This rearrangement joins TRBV19 to TRBJ1-1; D ambiguous. The CDR3 is made up of 14 amino acids. V lost 4 bases and J lost 3, with 12 bases in between. Per the germline V gene, CDR1 is LNHDA and CDR2 is SQIVND (reference sequence). The CDR3 protein is CASSTPEVHTEAFF. The DNA of the CDR3 is TGTGCCAGTAGTACTCCCGAGGTCCACACTGAAGCTTTCTTT. Variable domain in full (rest from reference TRBV19 and TRBJ1-1): DGGITQSPKYLFRKEGQNVTLSCEQNLNHDAMYWYRQDPGQGLRLIYYSQIVNDFQKGDIAEGYSVSREKKESFPLTVTSAQKNPTAFYLCASSTPEVHTEAFFGQGTRLTVV.

This clone was seen a handful of times. This chain uses TRBV15 with TRBJ1-1; D gene ambiguous. In germline, CDR1 is LNHNV, CDR2 YYDKDF (reference sequence). The CDR3 totals 15 residues. Trimming left V 0 bases short and J 3 bases short, with 11 bases between. In DNA form, the CDR3 reads TGTGCCACCAGCAGAGATCTCGGTGTATACACTGAAGCTTTCTTT. This encodes CATSRDLGVYTEAFF.

This clone was detected only once. The rearrangement uses TRBV5-1 and TRBJ2-7, with D possibly matching TRBD1 (6 bases). CDR3 length: 14 amino acids. CDR1 SGHRS and CDR2 YFSETQ come from the germline V gene. V dropped 4 bases and J dropped 3 bases, with 14 bases sitting between them. This chain's CDR3 is CASSRVGQHYEQYF. In DNA, the CDR3 is TGCGCCAGCAGCCGGGTCGGACAGCACTACGAGCAGTACTTC.

The CDR3 reads CASSALGVEGETQYF. In DNA form, the CDR3 reads TGTGCCAGCAGCGCCCTAGGGGTTGAAGGAGAGACCCAGTACTTC. The rearrangement uses TRBV7-2 and TRBJ2-5, with a tentative D call TRBD1 (5 bases). Trimming stripped 5 bases from V and 4 bases from J, with 17 bases between. Per the germline V gene, CDR1 is SGHTA and CDR2 is FQGNSA. This CDR3 is built from 15 residues.

The rearrangement uses TRBV7-8 and TRBJ2-1; weak D call: TRBD1 (6 bases). V gave up 5 bases and J gave up 0 bases, with 14 bases separating them. CDR3 length equals 16 residues. Germline CDR1 SGHVS, CDR2 FQNEAQ. CDR3 sequence (DNA): TGTGCCAGCAGCAGAGACAGGCCGAGCTCCTACAATGAGCAGTTCTTC. It encodes CASSRDRPSSYNEQFF.

CDR3 residues: CASRPSSGSVHEQFF. The CDR3 DNA sequence: TGTGCCAGCAGACCTTCTAGCGGGAGTGTACATGAGCAGTTCTTC. The rearrangement joins TRBV28 to TRBJ2-1, with 10 bases identical to TRBD2. This CDR3 comprises 15 residues. The V segment lost 6 bases and the J segment 8 bases; nucleotides outside the gene matches: 10. The germline V gene has CDR1 MDHEN and CDR2 SYDVKM.